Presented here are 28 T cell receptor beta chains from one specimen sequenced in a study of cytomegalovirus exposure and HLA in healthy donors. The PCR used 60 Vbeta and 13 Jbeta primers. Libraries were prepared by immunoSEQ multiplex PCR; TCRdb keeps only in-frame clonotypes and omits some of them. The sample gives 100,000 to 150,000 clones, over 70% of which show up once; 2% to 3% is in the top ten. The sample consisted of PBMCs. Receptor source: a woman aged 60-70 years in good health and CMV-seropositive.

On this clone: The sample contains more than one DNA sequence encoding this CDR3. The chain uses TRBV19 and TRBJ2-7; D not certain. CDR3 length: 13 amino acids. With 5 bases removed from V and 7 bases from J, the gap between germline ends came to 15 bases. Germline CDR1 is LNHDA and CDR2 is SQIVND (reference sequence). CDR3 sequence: CASSFQRFVEQYF. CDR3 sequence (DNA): TGTGCCAGTAGTTTTCAGAGGTTTGTAGAGCAGTACTTC.

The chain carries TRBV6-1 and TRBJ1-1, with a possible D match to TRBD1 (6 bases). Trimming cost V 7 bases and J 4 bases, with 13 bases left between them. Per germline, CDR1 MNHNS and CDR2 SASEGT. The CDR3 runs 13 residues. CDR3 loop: CASTLEGGTEAFF. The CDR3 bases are TGTGCCAGCACCCTGGAAGGGGGCACTGAAGCTTTCTTT.

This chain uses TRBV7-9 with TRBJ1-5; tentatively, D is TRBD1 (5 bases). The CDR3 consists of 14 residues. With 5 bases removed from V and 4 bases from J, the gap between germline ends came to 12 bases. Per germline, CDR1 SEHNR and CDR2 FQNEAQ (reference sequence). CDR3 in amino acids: CASSLDSGNQPQHF. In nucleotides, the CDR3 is TGTGCCAGCAGCCTTGACAGTGGAAATCAGCCCCAGCATTTT.

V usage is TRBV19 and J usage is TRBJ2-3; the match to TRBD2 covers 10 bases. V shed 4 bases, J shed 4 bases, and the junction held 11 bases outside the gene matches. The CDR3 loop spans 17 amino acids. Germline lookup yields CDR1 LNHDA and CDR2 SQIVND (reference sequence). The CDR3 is CASSRSGLAGEADTQYF. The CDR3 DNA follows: TGTGCCAGTAGTAGGAGTGGTCTAGCGGGGGAGGCAGATACGCAGTATTTT.

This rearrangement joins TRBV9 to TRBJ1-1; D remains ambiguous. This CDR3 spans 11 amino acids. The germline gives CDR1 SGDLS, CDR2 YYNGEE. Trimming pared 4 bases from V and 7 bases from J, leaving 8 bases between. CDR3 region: CASSPLSEAFF. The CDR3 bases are TGTGCCAGCAGCCCCCTCAGTGAAGCTTTCTTT.

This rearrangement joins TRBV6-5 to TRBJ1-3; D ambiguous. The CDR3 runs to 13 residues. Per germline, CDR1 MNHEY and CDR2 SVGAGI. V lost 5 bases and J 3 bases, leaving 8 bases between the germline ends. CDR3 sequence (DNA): TGTGCCAGCAGTGCCGGAGGTGGAAACACCATATATTTT. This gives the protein CASSAGGGNTIYF.

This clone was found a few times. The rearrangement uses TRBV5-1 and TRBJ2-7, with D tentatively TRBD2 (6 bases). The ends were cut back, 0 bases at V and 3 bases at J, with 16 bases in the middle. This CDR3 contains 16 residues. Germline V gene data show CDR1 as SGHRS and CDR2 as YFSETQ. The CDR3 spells CASSLDGTGLSYEQYF. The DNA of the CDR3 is TGCGCCAGCAGCTTGGACGGGACGGGACTGAGCTACGAGCAGTACTTC.

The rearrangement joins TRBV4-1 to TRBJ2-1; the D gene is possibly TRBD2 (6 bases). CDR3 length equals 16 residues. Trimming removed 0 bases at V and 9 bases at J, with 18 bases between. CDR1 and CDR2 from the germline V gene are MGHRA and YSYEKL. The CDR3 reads CASSQEIVAEWIEQFF. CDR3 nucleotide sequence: TGCGCCAGCAGCCAAGAGATAGTAGCGGAGTGGATTGAGCAGTTCTTC.

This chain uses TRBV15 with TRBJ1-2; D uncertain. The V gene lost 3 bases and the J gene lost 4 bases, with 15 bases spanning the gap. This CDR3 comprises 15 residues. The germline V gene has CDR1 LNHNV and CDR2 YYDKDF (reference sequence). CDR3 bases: TGTGCCACCAGCAGTCACGACACCTACCTCTATGGCTACACCTTC. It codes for CATSSHDTYLYGYTF.

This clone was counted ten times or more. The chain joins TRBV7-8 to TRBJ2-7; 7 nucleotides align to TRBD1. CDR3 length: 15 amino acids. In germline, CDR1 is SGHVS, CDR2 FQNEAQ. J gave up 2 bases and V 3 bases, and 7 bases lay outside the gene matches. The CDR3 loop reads CASSLTGTSTYEQYF. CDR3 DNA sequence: TGTGCCAGCAGCTTGACAGGGACCAGCACCTACGAGCAGTACTTC.

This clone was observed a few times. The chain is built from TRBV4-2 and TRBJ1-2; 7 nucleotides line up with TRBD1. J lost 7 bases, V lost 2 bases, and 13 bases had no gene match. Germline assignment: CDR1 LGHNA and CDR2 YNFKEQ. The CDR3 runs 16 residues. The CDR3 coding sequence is TGTGCCAGCAGCCAACAGGCGTCAGGGGGGCATCGTGGCTACACCTTC. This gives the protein CASSQQASGGHRGYTF.

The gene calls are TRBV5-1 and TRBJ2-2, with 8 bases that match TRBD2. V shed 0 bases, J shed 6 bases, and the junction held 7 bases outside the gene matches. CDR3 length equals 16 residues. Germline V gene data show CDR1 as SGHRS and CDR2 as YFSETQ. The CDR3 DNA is TGCGCCAGCAGCTTGGCTTACGGGGGGGCTTCCGGGGAGCTGTTTTTT. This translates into CASSLAYGGASGELFF.

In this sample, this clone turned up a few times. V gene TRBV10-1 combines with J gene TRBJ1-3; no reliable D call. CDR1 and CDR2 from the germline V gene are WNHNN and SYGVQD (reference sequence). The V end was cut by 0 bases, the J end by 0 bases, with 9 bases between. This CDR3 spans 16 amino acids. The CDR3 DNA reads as TGCGCCAGCAGTGAGTCGATTATCAGCTCTGGAAACACCATATATTTT. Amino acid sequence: CASSESIISSGNTIYF.

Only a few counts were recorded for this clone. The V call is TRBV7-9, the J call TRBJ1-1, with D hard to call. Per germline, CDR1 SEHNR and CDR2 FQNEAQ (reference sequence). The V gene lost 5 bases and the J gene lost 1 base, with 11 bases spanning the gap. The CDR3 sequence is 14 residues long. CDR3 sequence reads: CASSPPTGNTEAFF. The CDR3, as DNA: TGTGCCAGCAGCCCACCGACGGGGAACACTGAAGCTTTCTTT.

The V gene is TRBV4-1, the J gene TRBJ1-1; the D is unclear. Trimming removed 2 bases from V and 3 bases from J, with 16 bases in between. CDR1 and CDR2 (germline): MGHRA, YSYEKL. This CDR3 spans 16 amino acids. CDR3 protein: CASSQRSGVGYTEAFF. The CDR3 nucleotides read TGCGCCAGCAGCCAAAGGTCCGGGGTCGGGTACACTGAAGCTTTCTTT.

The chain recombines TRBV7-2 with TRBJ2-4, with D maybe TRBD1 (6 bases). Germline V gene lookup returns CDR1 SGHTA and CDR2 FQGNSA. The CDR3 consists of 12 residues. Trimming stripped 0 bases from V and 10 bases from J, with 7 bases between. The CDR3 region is CASSLAGQIQYF. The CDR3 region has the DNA TGTGCCAGCAGCTTAGCGGGACAAATTCAGTACTTC.

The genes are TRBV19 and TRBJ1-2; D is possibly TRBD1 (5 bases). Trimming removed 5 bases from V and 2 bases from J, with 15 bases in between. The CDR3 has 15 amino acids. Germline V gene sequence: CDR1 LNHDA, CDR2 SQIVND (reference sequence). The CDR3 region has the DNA TGTGCCAGTAGTCCCCGGGAGGGACGGAACTATGGCTACACCTTC. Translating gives CASSPREGRNYGYTF. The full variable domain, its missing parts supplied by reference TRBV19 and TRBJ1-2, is DGGITQSPKYLFRKEGQNVTLSCEQNLNHDAMYWYRQDPGQGLRLIYYSQIVNDFQKGDIAEGYSVSREKKESFPLTVTSAQKNPTAFYLCASSPREGRNYGYTFGSGTRLTVV.

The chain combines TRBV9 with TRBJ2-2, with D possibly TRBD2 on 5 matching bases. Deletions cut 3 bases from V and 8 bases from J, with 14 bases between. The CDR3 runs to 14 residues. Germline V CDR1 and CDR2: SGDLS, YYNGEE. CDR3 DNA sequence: TGTGCCAGCAGCGGTTCGGGGTCGCAAGGGGAGCTGTTTTTT. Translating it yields CASSGSGSQGELFF. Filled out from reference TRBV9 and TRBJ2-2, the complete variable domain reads DSGVTQTPKHLITATGQRVTLRCSPRSGDLSVYWYQQSLDQGLQFLIQYYNGEERAKGNILERFSAQQFPDLHSELNLSSLELGDSALYFCASSGSGSQGELFFGEGSRLTVL.

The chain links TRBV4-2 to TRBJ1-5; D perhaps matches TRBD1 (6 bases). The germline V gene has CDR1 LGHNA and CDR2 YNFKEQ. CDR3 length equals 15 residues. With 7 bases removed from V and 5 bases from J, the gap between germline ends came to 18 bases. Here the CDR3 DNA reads TGTGCCAGCACACCCGGGACACGGGGCGATCAGCCCCAGCATTTT. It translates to CASTPGTRGDQPQHF.

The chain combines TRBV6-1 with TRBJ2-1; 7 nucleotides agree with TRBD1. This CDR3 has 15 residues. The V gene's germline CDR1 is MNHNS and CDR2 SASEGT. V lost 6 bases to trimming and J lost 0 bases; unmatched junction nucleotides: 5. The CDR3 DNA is TGTGCCAGCAGAGTACAGGGGAGCTCCTACAATGAGCAGTTCTTC. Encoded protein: CASRVQGSSYNEQFF.

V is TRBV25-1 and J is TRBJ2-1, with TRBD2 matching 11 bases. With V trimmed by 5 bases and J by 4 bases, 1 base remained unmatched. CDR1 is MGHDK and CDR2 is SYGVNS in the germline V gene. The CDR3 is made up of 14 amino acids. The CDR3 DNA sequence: TGTGCCAGCAGTTTAGCGGGGGGGTACAATGAGCAGTTCTTC. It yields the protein CASSLAGGYNEQFF.

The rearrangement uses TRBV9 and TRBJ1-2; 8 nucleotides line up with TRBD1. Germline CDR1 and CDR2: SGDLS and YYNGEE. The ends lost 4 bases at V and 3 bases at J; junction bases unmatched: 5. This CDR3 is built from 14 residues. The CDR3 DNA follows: TGTGCCAGCAGCCTAATGACAGGGGACTATGGCTACACCTTC. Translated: CASSLMTGDYGYTF.

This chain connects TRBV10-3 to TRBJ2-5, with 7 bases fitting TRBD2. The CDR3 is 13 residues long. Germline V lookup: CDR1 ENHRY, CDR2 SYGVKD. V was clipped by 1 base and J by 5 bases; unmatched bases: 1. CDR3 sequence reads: CAISELGGETQYF. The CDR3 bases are TGTGCCATCAGTGAGTTGGGGGGGGAGACCCAGTACTTC.

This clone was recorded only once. The DNA of the CDR3 is TGTGCCACCAGCAGAGAAACAAGCTACGAGCAGTACTTC. The encoded protein is CATSRETSYEQYF. The chain combines TRBV15 with TRBJ2-7, with D uncertain. V was shortened by 0 bases and J by 3 bases, with 6 bases between the two germline ends. The CDR3 spans 13 residues. Looked up from germline, CDR1 is LNHNV and CDR2 is YYDKDF (reference sequence).

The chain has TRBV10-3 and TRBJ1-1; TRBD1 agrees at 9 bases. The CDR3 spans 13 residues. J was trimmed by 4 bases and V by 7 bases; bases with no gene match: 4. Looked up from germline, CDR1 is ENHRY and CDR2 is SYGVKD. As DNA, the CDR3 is TGTGCCATCATTGGACAGGGGAGCACTGAAGCTTTCTTT. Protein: CAIIGQGSTEAFF.

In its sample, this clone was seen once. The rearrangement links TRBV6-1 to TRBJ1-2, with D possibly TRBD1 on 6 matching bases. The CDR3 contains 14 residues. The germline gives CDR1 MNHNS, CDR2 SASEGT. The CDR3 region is CAVGERGALYGYTF. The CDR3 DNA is TGTGCTGTCGGGGAACGGGGGGCACTATATGGCTACACCTTC.

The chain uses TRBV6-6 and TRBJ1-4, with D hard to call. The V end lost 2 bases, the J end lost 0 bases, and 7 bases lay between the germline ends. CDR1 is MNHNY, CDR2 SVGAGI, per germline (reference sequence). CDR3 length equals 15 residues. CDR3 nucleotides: TGTGCCAGCAGTTACGGCCTCCCAACTAATGAAAAACTGTTTTTT. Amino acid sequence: CASSYGLPTNEKLFF.

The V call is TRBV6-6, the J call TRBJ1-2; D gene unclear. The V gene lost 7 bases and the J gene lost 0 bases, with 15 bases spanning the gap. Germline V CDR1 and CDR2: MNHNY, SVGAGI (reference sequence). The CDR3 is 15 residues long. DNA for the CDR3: TGTGCCAGCACCCCCTTATCAGGAACTAACTATGGCTACACCTTC. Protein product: CASTPLSGTNYGYTF.